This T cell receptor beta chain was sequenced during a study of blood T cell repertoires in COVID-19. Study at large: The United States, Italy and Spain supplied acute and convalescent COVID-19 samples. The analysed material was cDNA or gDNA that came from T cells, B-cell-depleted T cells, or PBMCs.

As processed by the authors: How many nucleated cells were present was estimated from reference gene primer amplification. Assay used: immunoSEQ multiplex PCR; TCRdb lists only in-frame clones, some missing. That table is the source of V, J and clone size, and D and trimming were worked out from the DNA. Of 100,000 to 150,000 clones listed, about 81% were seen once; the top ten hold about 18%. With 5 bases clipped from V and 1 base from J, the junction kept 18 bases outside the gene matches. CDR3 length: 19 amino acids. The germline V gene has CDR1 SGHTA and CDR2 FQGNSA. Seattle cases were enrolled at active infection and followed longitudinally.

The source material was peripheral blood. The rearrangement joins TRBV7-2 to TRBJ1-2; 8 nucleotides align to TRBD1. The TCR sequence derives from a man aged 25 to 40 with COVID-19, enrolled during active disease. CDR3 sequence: CASSPRISRTGRGNYGYTF. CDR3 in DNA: TGTGCCAGCAGCCCCAGGATTTCCAGGACAGGGAGGGGTAACTATGGCTACACCTTC. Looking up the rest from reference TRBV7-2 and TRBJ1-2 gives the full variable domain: GAGVSQSPSNKVTEKGKDVELRCDPISGHTALYWYRQSLGQGLEFLIYFQGNSAPDKSGLPSDRFSAERTGGSVSTLTIQRTQQEDSAVYLCASSPRISRTGRGNYGYTFGSGTRLTVV.